This T cell receptor (beta chain) was sequenced during a study of graft-versus-host responses after intestinal transplantation. Study details: Anti-thymocyte globulin induction preceded two to three years of tacrolimus and steroid maintenance in all recipients.

The assay was immunoSEQ multiplex PCR, and TCRdb's table has in-frame clones only and misses some. The sample has about 84,000 clones, 91% seen once. Note on this clone: Its target is unknown.

CDR3 length equals 13 residues. Germline values: CDR1 SGHVS, CDR2 FQNEAQ. V trimming: 5 bases; J trimming: 7 bases; junction bases outside the gene matches: 6. The receptor was isolated from a human donor who was the organ donor for an intestinal transplant. J is TRBJ2-3 and V is TRBV7-8; 7 bases line up with TRBD1. The sequencing used unstimulated CD4+ T cells sorted from spleen or lymph node cells, collected before transplant. DNA of the CDR3: TGTGCCAGCAGCAGGAACAGGGGAAATACGCAGTATTTT. It codes for CASSRNRGNTQYF.